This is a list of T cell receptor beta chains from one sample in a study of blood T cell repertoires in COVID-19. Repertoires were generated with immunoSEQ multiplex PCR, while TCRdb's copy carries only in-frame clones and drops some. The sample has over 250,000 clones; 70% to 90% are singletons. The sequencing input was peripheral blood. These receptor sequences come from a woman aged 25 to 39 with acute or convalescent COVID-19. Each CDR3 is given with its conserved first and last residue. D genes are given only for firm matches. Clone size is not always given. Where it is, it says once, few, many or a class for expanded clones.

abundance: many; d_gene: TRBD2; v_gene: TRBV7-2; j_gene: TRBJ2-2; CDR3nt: TGTGCCAGCAGCGGAAAGGTCGCTAGCGGGCCCACCGGGGAGCTGTTTTTT; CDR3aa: CASSGKVASGPTGELFF
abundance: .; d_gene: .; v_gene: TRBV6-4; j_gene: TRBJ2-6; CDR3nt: TGTGCCAGCAGTGGGACAGCTCACTCTGGGGCCAACGTCCTGACTTTC; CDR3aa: CASSGTAHSGANVLTF
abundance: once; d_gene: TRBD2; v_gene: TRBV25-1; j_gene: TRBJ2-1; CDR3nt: TGTGCCAGCAGTGGACTAGCGAGCTCCTACAATGAGCAGTTCTTC; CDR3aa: CASSGLASSYNEQFF
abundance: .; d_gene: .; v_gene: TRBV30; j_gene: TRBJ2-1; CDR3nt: TGTGCCTGGAGTCGCGGGACTGTCCCTTACAATGAGCAGTTCTTC; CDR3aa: CAWSRGTVPYNEQFF
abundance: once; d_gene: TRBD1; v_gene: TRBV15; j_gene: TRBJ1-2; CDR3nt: TGTGCCACCAGCAGAGAAGGACAGGGGTATGGCTACACCTTC; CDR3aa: CATSREGQGYGYTF
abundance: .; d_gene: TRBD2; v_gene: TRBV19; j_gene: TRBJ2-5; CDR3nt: TGTGCCAGTATGCTAGCGGGGCTCCAAGAGACCCAGTACTTC; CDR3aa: CASMLAGLQETQYF
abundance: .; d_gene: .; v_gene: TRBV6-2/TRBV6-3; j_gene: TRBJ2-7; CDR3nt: TGTGCCAGCAGTTACAGTATCGCAGGGTTGTCCTACGAGCAGTACTTC; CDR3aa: CASSYSIAGLSYEQYF
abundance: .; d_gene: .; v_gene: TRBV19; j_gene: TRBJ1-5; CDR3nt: TGTGCCAGTAGTATAGATCGGACAGACGGGCAGCCCCAGCATTTT; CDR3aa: CASSIDRTDGQPQHF
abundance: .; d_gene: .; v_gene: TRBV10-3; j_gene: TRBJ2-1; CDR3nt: TGTGCCATCAGTGTGGAGGTCGGTGAGCAGTTCTTC; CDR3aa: CAISVEVGEQFF
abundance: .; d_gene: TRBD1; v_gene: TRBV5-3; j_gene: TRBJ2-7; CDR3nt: TGTGCCCTATGTCCGGGACAGGGGAACGAGCAGTACTTC; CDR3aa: CALCPGQGNEQYF
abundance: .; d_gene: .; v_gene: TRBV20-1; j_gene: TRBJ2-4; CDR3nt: TGCAGTGCCCCAATCACTGACATTCAGTACTTC; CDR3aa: CSAPITDIQYF
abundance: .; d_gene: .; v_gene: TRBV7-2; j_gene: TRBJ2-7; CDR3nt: TGTGCCAGCAGCTTAGGGCGGCCGCTCATCTCCTCCTACGAGCAGTACTTC; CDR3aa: CASSLGRPLISSYEQYF
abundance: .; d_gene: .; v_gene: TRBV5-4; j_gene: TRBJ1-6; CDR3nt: TGTGCCAGCAGCTTGGAACAGCTTCTTTCACCCCTCCACTTT; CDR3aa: CASSLEQLLSPLHF
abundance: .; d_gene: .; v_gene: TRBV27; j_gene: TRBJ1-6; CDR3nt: TGTGCCAGCAGTTTATACCCTGGGCGGGCACCCCTCCACTTT; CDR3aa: CASSLYPGRAPLHF
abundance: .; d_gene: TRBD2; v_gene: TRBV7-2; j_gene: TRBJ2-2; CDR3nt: TGTGCCAGCAGCCGTCTAGCGGGAACCACCGGGGAGCTGTTTTTT; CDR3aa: CASSRLAGTTGELFF
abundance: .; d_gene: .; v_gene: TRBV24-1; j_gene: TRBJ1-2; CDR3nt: TGTGCCACCAGTGATCCGCTAGCGGGGGTTAACTATGGCTACACCTTC; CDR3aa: CATSDPLAGVNYGYTF
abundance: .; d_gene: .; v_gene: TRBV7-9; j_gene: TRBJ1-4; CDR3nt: TGTGCCAGCAGCTTATTTTCGGGGGATGAAAAACTGTTTTTT; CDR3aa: CASSLFSGDEKLFF
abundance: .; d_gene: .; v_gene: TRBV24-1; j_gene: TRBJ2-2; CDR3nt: TGTGCCGCCGGGGGTGCAGCTAACACCGGGGAGCTGTTTTTT; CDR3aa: CAAGGAANTGELFF
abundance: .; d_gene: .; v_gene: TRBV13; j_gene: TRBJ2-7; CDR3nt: TGTGCCAGCAGCTGGACTCTTACCGGGGAGCAGTACTTC; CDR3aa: CASSWTLTGEQYF
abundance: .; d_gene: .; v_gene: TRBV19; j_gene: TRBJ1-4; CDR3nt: TGTGCCAGTAGTATCCCCGGGGTCAATGAAAAACTGTTTTTT; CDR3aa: CASSIPGVNEKLFF
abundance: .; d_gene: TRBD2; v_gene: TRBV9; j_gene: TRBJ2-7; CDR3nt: TGTGCCAGCAGCGCGGGACTAGCGGGAATCGAGCAGTACTTC; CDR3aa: CASSAGLAGIEQYF
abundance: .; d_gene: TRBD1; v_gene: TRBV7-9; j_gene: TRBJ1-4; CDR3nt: TGTGCCAGCAGACGACTAACAGGGGAATCCGAAAAACTGTTTTTT; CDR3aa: CASRRLTGESEKLFF
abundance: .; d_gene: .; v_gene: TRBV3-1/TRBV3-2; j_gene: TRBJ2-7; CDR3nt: TGTGCCAGCAGCCAGGCGGGACAGTACTACGAGCAGTACTTC; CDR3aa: CASSQAGQYYEQYF
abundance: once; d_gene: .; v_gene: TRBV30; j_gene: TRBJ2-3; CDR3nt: TGTGCCTGGAGTAAGGGGTTCACAGATACGCAGTATTTT; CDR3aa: CAWSKGFTDTQYF
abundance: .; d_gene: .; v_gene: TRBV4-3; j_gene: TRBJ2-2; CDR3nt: TGCGCCAGCAGCCAAGAGGCTAGCTTCACCGGGGAGCTGTTTTTT; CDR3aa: CASSQEASFTGELFF
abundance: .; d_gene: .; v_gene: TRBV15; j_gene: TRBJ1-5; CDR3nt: TGTGCCACCAGCAGACCCACCCCACAGTTTAGTCAGCCCCAGCATTTT; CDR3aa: CATSRPTPQFSQPQHF
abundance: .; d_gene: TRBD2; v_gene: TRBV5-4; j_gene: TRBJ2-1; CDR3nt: TGTGCCAGCAGCCCGGCCGGGACTAGCAGAATAGGCTCCTACAATGAGCAGTTCTTC; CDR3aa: CASSPAGTSRIGSYNEQFF
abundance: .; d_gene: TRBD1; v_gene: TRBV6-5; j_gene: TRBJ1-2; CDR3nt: TGTGCCAGCAGTCCGGGACAGGGGGACTATGGCTACACCTTC; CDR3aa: CASSPGQGDYGYTF
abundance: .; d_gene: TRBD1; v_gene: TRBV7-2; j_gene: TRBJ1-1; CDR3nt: TGTGCCAGCAGCGCCGCAACAGGGGGAGACACTGAAGCTTTCTTT; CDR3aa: CASSAATGGDTEAFF
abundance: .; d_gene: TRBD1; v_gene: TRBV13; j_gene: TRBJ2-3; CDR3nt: TGTGCCAGCAGCGGAACCCCCCCCGGGACAGCCAGCACAGATACGCAGTATTTT; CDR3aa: CASSGTPPGTASTDTQYF
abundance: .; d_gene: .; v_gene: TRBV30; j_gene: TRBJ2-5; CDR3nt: TGTGCCTGGAGTGTTGGGCTTCGGGAGACCCAGTACTTC; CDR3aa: CAWSVGLRETQYF
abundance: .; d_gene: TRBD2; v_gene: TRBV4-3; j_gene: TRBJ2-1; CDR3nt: TGCGCCAGCAGCCAAGAGGGACTAGCGGGAGGAGGGAGCAATGAGCAGTTCTTC; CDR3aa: CASSQEGLAGGGSNEQFF
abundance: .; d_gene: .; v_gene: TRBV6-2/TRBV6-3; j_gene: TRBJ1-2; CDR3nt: TGTGCCAGCAGTTATCTGGGGGCTGCCTATGGCTACACCTTC; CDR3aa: CASSYLGAAYGYTF
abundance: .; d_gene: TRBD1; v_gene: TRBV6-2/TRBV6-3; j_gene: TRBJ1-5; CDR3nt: TGTGCCAGCAGTTACTCCTCCGGGACAGATCTCAATCAGCCCCAGCATTTT; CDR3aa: CASSYSSGTDLNQPQHF
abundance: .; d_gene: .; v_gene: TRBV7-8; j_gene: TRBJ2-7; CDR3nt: TGTGCCAGCAGCTTGGCCAGGGGACCCTACGAGCAGTACTTC; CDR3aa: CASSLARGPYEQYF
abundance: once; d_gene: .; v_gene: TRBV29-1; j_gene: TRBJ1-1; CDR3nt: TGCAGCGTGCAACAGGGTGCGAACACTGAAGCTTTCTTT; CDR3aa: CSVQQGANTEAFF
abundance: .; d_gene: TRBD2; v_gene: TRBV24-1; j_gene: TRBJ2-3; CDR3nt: TGTGCCACCAGTGAACTGACTAGCGGGAGAACAGATACGCAGTATTTT; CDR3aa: CATSELTSGRTDTQYF
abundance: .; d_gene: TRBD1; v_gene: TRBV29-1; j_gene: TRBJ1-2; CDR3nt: TGCAGCGCCAGGGGGGATGGCTACACCTTC; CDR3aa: CSARGDGYTF
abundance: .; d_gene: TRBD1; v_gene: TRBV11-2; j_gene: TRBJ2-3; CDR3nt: TGTGCCAGCAGCCGTAGACAGGGCCCAGATACGCAGTATTTT; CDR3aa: CASSRRQGPDTQYF
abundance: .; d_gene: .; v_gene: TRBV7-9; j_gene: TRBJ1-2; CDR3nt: TGTGCCAGCAGCGCGAGGGTGGAGAGTGCCAGTGGCTACACCTTC; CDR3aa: CASSARVESASGYTF
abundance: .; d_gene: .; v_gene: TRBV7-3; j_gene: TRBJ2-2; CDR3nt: TGTGCCAGCAGCGTAACGGGCCGGACTAAAAACACCGGGGAGCTGTTTTTT; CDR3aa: CASSVTGRTKNTGELFF
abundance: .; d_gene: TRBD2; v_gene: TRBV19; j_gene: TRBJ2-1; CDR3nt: TGTGCCAGTAGTATCAGCCTAGCGGGAGATTTCGATGAGCAGTTCTTC; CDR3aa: CASSISLAGDFDEQFF
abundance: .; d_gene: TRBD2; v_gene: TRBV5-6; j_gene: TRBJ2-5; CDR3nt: TGTGCCAGTATGCCTACTAGCGGTTGGGAGTTCCAAGAGACCCAGTACTTC; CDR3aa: CASMPTSGWEFQETQYF
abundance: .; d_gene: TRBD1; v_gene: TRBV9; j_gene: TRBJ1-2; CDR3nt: TGTGCCAGCAGCGCCCCGACAGGGATTTTTGACGGCTACACCTTC; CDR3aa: CASSAPTGIFDGYTF
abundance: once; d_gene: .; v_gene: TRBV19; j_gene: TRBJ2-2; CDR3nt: TGTGCCAGTAAAATTGCGCGGCCGAACACCGGGGAGCTGTTTTTT; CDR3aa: CASKIARPNTGELFF
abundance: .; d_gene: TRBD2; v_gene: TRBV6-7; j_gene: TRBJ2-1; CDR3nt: TGTGCCAGCAGGCCCGGGACTAGCTATAATGAGCAGTTCTTC; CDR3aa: CASRPGTSYNEQFF
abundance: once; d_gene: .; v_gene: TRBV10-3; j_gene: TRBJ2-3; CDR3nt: TGTGCCATCAGTTCGGGGAACACAGATACGCAGTATTTT; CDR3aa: CAISSGNTDTQYF
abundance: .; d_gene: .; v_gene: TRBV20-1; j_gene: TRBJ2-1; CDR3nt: TGCAGTGCTACGACTGACAATGAGCAGTTCTTC; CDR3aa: CSATTDNEQFF
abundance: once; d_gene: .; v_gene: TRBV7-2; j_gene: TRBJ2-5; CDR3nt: TGTGCCAGCAGCTTGACCAGGCCGCAAGAGACCCAGTACTTC; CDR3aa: CASSLTRPQETQYF
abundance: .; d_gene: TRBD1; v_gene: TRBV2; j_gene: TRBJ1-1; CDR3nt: TGTGCCAGCAGTGAAGCGCCGGGACAGGGGACTGAAGCTTTCTTT; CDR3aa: CASSEAPGQGTEAFF
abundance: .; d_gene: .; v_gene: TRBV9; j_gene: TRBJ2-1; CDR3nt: TGTGCCAGCAGCGCCGGGCAGGGTCCCCACAATGAGCAGTTCTTC; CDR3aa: CASSAGQGPHNEQFF
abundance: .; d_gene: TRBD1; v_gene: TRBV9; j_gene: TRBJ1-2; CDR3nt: TGTGCCAGCAGCGGACAGGGGAGCTATGGCTACACCTTC; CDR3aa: CASSGQGSYGYTF
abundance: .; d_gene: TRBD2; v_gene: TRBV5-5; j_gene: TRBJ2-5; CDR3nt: TGTGCCAGCAGCTCGGTCCTAAGCTCCGGAGCGGGAGTATTGCAGACCCAGTACTTC; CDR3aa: CASSSVLSSGAGVLQTQYF
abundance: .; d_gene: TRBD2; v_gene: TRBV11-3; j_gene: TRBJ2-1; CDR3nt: TGTGCCAGCAGCTCCGGGACTAGCGGGACGAATGAGCAGTTCTTC; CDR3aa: CASSSGTSGTNEQFF
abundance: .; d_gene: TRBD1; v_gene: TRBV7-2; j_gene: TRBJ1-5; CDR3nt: TGTGCCAGCAGCCTACAGGGGACGGATCAGCCCCAGCATTTT; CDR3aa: CASSLQGTDQPQHF
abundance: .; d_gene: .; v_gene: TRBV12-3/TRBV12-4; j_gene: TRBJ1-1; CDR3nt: TGTGCCAGCAGTTCGGGGAACACTGAAGCTTTCTTT; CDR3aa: CASSSGNTEAFF
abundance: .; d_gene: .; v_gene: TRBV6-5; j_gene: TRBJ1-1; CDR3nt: TGTGCCAGCAGTTACCACAGAAACACTGAAGCTTTCTTT; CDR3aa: CASSYHRNTEAFF